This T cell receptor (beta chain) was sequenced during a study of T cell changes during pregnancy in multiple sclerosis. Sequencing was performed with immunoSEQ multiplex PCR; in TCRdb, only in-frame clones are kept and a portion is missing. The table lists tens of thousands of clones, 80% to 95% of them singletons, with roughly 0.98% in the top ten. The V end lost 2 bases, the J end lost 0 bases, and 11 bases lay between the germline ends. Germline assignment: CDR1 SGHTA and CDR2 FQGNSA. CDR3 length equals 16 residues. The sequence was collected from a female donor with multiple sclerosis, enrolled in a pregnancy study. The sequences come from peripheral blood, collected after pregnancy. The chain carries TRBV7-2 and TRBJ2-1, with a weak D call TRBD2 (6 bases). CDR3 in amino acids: CASSLRSGYSYNEQFF. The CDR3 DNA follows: TGTGCCAGCAGCTTACGAAGCGGGTACTCCTACAATGAGCAGTTCTTC.